A selection of T cell receptor beta chains follows, all from one sample in a study of early T cells in non-severe SARS-CoV-2 infection. TCRdb reprocessed the 5' RACE reads via MiXCR and lists one record per CDR3 protein. The sample has over 30,000 distinct CDR3 sequences; 7% to 7.5% are singletons. The specimen comprised whole blood, sampled at baseline. These receptors came from an adult who was a healthcare worker with PCR-confirmed SARS-CoV-2 infection or an uninfected control (not recorded which). Each CDR3 is given with its conserved first and last residue. The D gene is left open where the match is weak. Not every row has a clone size; where given, it reads once, few, many or a size class.

abundance,j_gene,d_gene,v_gene,CDR3nt,CDR3aa
few,TRBJ2-1,TRBD2,TRBV19,TGTGCCAGTAGCACCAAAGGGGCGGGAGGGCCGAATGAGCAGTTCTTC,CASSTKGAGGPNEQFF
NA,TRBJ2-1,TRBD2,TRBV12-3/TRBV12-4,TGTGCCAGCAGTTTAGAGGGCGGGAGAAGTAATGAGCAGTTCTTC,CASSLEGGRSNEQFF
many,TRBJ1-5,NA,TRBV30,TGTGCCTGGAGTGTGGAGGGCAATCAGCCCCAGCATTTT,CAWSVEGNQPQHF
many,TRBJ1-5,NA,TRBV12-3/TRBV12-4,TGTGCCAGCAGTCCCCTGGCCAATCAGCCCCAGCATTTT,CASSPLANQPQHF
many,TRBJ2-1,NA,TRBV28,TGTGCCAGCACCCCAGTGTTCCCGGCGGGAACGGGCGATGAGCAGTTCTTC,CASTPVFPAGTGDEQFF
few,TRBJ2-7,NA,TRBV12-3/TRBV12-4,TGTGCCAGCAGTCCTGGATCCGCCTACGAGCAGTACTTC,CASSPGSAYEQYF
many,TRBJ2-1,NA,TRBV2,TGTGCCAGCAATGGCCGGGAGTCCTCCTACAATGAGCAGTTCTTC,CASNGRESSYNEQFF
many,TRBJ2-3,NA,TRBV9,TGTGCCAGCAGCGCGAAAAAGTGGGCTAGCACAGATACGCAGTATTTT,CASSAKKWASTDTQYF
many,TRBJ1-1,NA,TRBV12-3/TRBV12-4,TGTGCCAGCAGTAGGAAAGGGAACACTGAAGCTTTCTTT,CASSRKGNTEAFF
few,TRBJ2-4,TRBD2,TRBV28,TGTGCCAGCAGTTTATTCTCGGGAGGAAACATTCAGTACTTC,CASSLFSGGNIQYF
few,TRBJ2-5,NA,TRBV5-1,TGCGCCAGCAGCTTCAGGGGTGTCCAAGAGACCCAGTACTTC,CASSFRGVQETQYF
many,TRBJ2-5,NA,TRBV13,TGTGCCAGCAGCCCCCAGGGGGGAGAGGAGACCCAGTACTTC,CASSPQGGEETQYF
few,TRBJ1-4,NA,TRBV7-9,TGTGCCAGCAGCTTAGGCCGCTATAATGAAAAACTGTTTTTT,CASSLGRYNEKLFF
NA,TRBJ2-1,NA,TRBV20-1,TGCAGTGCTAGTGGGCAGGGTCCCTACAATGAGCAGTTCTTC,CSASGQGPYNEQFF
many,TRBJ2-1,TRBD2,TRBV7-7,TGTGCTAGCAGCTCCGGACTAGCGGGAGGCAATGAGCAGTTCTTC,CASSSGLAGGNEQFF
many,TRBJ1-2,NA,TRBV6-5,TGCGGGGTGGGGACTCGCTGGCAAGGCTACACCTTC,CGVGTRWQGYTF
few,TRBJ2-7,NA,TRBV6-2/TRBV6-3,TGTGCCAGCAGTTTTTTCAGGGGAACCCCCTACGAGCAGTACTTC,CASSFFRGTPYEQYF
many,TRBJ2-1,TRBD1,TRBV5-6,TGTGCCAGCAGCGGGGACAGGGGAAATGAGCAGTTCTTC,CASSGDRGNEQFF
NA,TRBJ2-7,NA,TRBV19,TGTGCCAGTAGTACTCTGACGGGAGTGTCCGAGCAGTACTTC,CASSTLTGVSEQYF
many,TRBJ2-2,NA,TRBV27,TGTGCCAGCAGTCTCATTAGCGGCCCCGGGGAGCTGTTTTTT,CASSLISGPGELFF
many,TRBJ2-3,NA,TRBV20-1,TGCAGTGCTGACTACGCAGATACGCAGTATTTT,CSADYADTQYF
medium-sized,TRBJ2-7,NA,TRBV5-1,TGCGCCAGCAGCCCGCGGGCCGCGGACTACGAGCAGTACTTC,CASSPRAADYEQYF
few,TRBJ1-1,TRBD1,TRBV5-6,TGTGCCAGCAGCGGGCGGACAGGGGGACTTGAAGCTTTCTTT,CASSGRTGGLEAFF
many,TRBJ2-1,TRBD1,TRBV7-2,TGTGCCAGCAGCTCAATGATCGGACAGGTGGGCAATGAGCAGTTCTTC,CASSSMIGQVGNEQFF
many,TRBJ2-5,TRBD2,TRBV20-1,TGCAGTGCTAGACCTCTAGCGGGGAGAGGGGAGACCCAGTACTTC,CSARPLAGRGETQYF
large,TRBJ2-1,NA,TRBV9,TGTGCCAGCAGCCTTCGAGCGTCCGCTGACAATGAGCAGTTCTTC,CASSLRASADNEQFF
many,TRBJ2-2,TRBD1,TRBV9,TGTGCCAGCAGCGTAGCCCTAAACAGGGGGTCCGGGGAGCTGTTTTTT,CASSVALNRGSGELFF
many,TRBJ2-3,TRBD2,TRBV6-6,TGTGCCAGCAGTCCAGGACTAGCGGGAACGGATACGCAGTATTTT,CASSPGLAGTDTQYF
NA,TRBJ2-1,TRBD2,TRBV4-3,TGCGCCAGCAGCCAAGATGGGGTCGGCGGGAGGCCCTACAATGAGCAGTTCTTC,CASSQDGVGGRPYNEQFF
few,TRBJ1-6,TRBD1,TRBV20-1,TGCAGTGCAAGGACAGGGGGGGTTCGTTCCCTCCACTTT,CSARTGGVRSLHF
NA,TRBJ1-6,NA,TRBV4-2,TGTGCCAGCAGCCAAGACAAGTTGTCGTATAATTCACCCCTCCACTTT,CASSQDKLSYNSPLHF
NA,TRBJ2-7,NA,TRBV19,TGTGCCAGTAAGGCCCCCGGGAACTCCTACGAGCAGTACTTC,CASKAPGNSYEQYF
few,TRBJ2-3,TRBD1,TRBV4-1,TGCGCCAGCAGCCAAGGGACAGGGGTGGCAGATACGCAGTATTTT,CASSQGTGVADTQYF
many,TRBJ2-1,NA,TRBV12-3/TRBV12-4,TGTGCCAGCAGTCCACTCAGGACAGTAAACAATGAGCAGTTCTTC,CASSPLRTVNNEQFF
many,TRBJ1-5,TRBD1,TRBV20-1,TGCAGTGCCCCCGAGACAGGGGGCTACCAGCCCCAGCATTTT,CSAPETGGYQPQHF
NA,TRBJ2-3,NA,TRBV9,TGTGCCAGCAGCGTAGATGTATCAGATACGCAGTATTTT,CASSVDVSDTQYF
many,TRBJ2-7,TRBD2,TRBV7-8,TGTGCCAGCAGCTTAGGACTAGCGGGACCCCAGGGGGAGCAGTACTTC,CASSLGLAGPQGEQYF
NA,TRBJ1-1,NA,TRBV6-5,TGTGCCAGCAGGGCCGACAGGCCTCCCACTGAAGCTTTCTTT,CASRADRPPTEAFF
many,TRBJ2-6,TRBD1,TRBV19,TGTGCCAGTAGTACCACCGGGACAGGGGGCATCTCTGGGGCCAACGTCCTGACTTTC,CASSTTGTGGISGANVLTF
NA,TRBJ1-4,TRBD1,TRBV27,TGTGCCAGCAGTGGGGGGGACAGGTTGGGGGAAAAACTGTTTTTT,CASSGGDRLGEKLFF
many,TRBJ2-7,TRBD2,TRBV3-1,TGTGCCAGCAGCCAGGGCCTAGCGGGGATCTACGAGCAGTACTTC,CASSQGLAGIYEQYF
few,TRBJ2-5,NA,TRBV7-2,TGTGCCAGCAGCTTAAATGCAGGGTTTCAAGAGACCCAGTACTTC,CASSLNAGFQETQYF
many,TRBJ2-3,NA,TRBV5-6,TGTGCCAGCAGCGCTGGGGATACGCAGTATTTT,CASSAGDTQYF
few,TRBJ2-3,NA,TRBV11-2,TGTGCCAGCTATGGGAGAGGCGAGGGCACAGATACGCAGTATTTT,CASYGRGEGTDTQYF
few,TRBJ2-2,NA,TRBV7-9,TGTGCCAGCAGCTTTCTAGGGAGAGGCGACACCGGGGAGCTGTTTTTT,CASSFLGRGDTGELFF
many,TRBJ2-1,TRBD2,TRBV6-5,TGTGCCAGCAGTTACCTAGCGGGAGGGTATGAGCAGTTCTTC,CASSYLAGGYEQFF
few,TRBJ1-5,NA,TRBV18,TGTGCCAGCTCACCATCAGGGCTAGGTCAGCCCCAGCATTTT,CASSPSGLGQPQHF
many,TRBJ2-1,TRBD2,TRBV20-1,TGCAGTGCTAGGACTGGGACTAGCGGGGGAGGGACCTACAATGAGCAGTTCTTC,CSARTGTSGGGTYNEQFF
many,TRBJ2-1,TRBD2,TRBV12-3/TRBV12-4,TGTGCCAGCAGTTGGAGGGAGGGAGAGAATGAGCAGTTCTTC,CASSWREGENEQFF
few,TRBJ1-6,NA,TRBV4-3,TGCGCCAGCAGCCAAGGATCCGGGGGATATAATTCACCCCTCCACTTT,CASSQGSGGYNSPLHF
NA,TRBJ2-2,NA,TRBV28,TGTGCCAGCAGTCCTCGTGGCGGATACACCGGGGAGCTGTTTTTT,CASSPRGGYTGELFF
NA,TRBJ2-5,NA,TRBV20-1,TGCAGTGCCACTCCAGGGGTCCAAGAGACCCAGTACTTC,CSATPGVQETQYF
NA,TRBJ2-5,NA,TRBV3-1,TGTGCCAGCAGCCGGCCACTCCAAGAGACCCAGTACTTC,CASSRPLQETQYF
NA,TRBJ1-2,NA,TRBV5-4,TGTGCCAGCAGCTTGCGCCTGGACTATGGCTACACCTTC,CASSLRLDYGYTF
once,TRBJ1-6,NA,TRBV11-2,TGTGCCAGCAGCTTAGACCCTCTTAATTCACCCCTCCACTTT,CASSLDPLNSPLHF
few,TRBJ2-3,TRBD1,TRBV20-1,TGCAGTGCTGATGGCCGGGACAGCCGCACAGATACGCAGTATTTT,CSADGRDSRTDTQYF
NA,TRBJ2-7,NA,TRBV7-2,TGTGCCAGCAGCTTAGTCGGTCGGGGCGAGCAGTACTTC,CASSLVGRGEQYF
NA,TRBJ2-1,TRBD2,TRBV15,TGTGCCACCAGCAGAGGGGAAGCGGGAGGGAATAATGAGCAGTTCTTC,CATSRGEAGGNNEQFF